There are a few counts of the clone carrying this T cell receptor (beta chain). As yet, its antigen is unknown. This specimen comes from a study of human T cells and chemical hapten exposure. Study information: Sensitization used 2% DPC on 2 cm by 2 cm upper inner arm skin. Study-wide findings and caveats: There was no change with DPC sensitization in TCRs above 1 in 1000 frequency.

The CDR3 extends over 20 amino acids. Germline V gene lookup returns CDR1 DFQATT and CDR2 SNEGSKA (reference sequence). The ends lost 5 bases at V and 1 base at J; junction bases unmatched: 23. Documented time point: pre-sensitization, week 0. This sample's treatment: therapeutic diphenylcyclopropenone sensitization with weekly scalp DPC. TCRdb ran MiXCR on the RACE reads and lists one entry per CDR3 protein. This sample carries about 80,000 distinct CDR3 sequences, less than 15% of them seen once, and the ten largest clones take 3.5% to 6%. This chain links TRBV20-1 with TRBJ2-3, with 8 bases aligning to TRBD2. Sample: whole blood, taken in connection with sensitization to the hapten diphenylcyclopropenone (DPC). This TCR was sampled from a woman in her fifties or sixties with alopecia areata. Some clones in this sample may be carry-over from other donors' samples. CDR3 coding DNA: TGCAGTGCTCGCAGGAGGGGCGGGGGGACCCCGTGGGTGGGCACAGATACGCAGTATTTT. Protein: CSARRRGGGTPWVGTDTQYF.